What follows are 9 T cell receptor beta chains derived from one specimen sequenced in a study of Tregs in tolerant kidney transplant recipients. Here immunoSEQ multiplex PCR was the method, and the copy in TCRdb shows in-frame clones only, minus some. Of roughly 66,000 clones in the sample, around nine tenths were seen once. The material was CD8+ T cells from blood, obtained before the transplant. The receptors come from a human donor who received a combined kidney and bone marrow transplant.

This CDR3 is CASSVWDRSYEQYF. CDR3 sequence (DNA): TGTGCCAGCAGCGTTTGGGACAGGTCCTACGAGCAGTACTTC. The V gene is TRBV9, the J gene TRBJ2-7, with 8 nucleotides matching TRBD1. The J segment lost 1 base and the V segment lost 2 bases, leaving 2 bases of the junction unmatched. The CDR3 has 14 residues. Germline CDR1 is SGDLS and CDR2 is YYNGEE.

This chain's CDR3 is CASSVGGGGGGETQYF. Written as DNA, the CDR3 is TGTGCCAGCAGCGTAGGGGGAGGGGGGGGCGGTGAGACCCAGTACTTC. The J gene is TRBJ2-5, the V gene TRBV9, with D perhaps matching TRBD2 (7 bases). The CDR3 extends over 16 amino acids. V shed 0 bases and J shed 5 bases, with 17 bases lying between them. Germline-derived CDR1 and CDR2 are SGDLS and YYNGEE.

The CDR3 bases are TGTGCCAGTACCTCCGGAGTGAATGAGCAGTTCTTC. It encodes CASTSGVNEQFF. The V and J genes are TRBV19 and TRBJ2-1; the D is unclear. The length of the CDR3 is 12 residues. V was clipped by 7 bases and J by 7 bases, with 11 bases between them. Germline assignment: CDR1 LNHDA and CDR2 SQIVND (reference sequence).

The chain is built from TRBV30 and TRBJ2-2; 10 bases agree with TRBD2. After removal of 2 bases from V and 3 bases from J, the junction contained 15 bases not matched to a gene. Germline values: CDR1 GTSNPN, CDR2 SVGIG (reference sequence). The CDR3 spans 19 residues. In DNA, the CDR3 is TGTGCCTGGAGTTGGAGCGGGAGGGGTCGGTGGTCGTACACCGGGGAGCTGTTTTTT. Translating it yields CAWSWSGRGRWSYTGELFF.

The rearrangement uses TRBV27 and TRBJ2-7; a weak D match, TRBD1 (5 bases). The CDR3 spans 13 residues. CDR1 MNHEY and CDR2 SMNVEV come from the germline V gene (reference sequence). Trimming removed 6 bases at V and 2 bases at J, with 11 bases between. As DNA, the CDR3 is TGTGCCAGCAGCCTGGGGCGGACCTACGAGCAGTACTTC. Translation gives CASSLGRTYEQYF.

The chain recombines TRBV15 with TRBJ1-5; D unresolved. Germline V CDR1 and CDR2: LNHNV, YYDKDF (reference sequence). The CDR3 length is 14 residues. V lost 1 base and J lost 7, with 11 bases in between. In DNA, the CDR3 is TGTGCCACCAGCAGAGGGGAGAGATGGCAGCCCCAGCATTTT. It encodes CATSRGERWQPQHF. Combining the CDR3 with reference TRBV15 and TRBJ1-5 gives the whole variable domain DAMVIQNPRYQVTQFGKPVTLSCSQTLNHNVMYWYQQKSSQAPKLLFHYYDKDFNNEADTPDNFQSRRPNTSFCFLDIRSPGLGDTAMYLCATSRGERWQPQHFGDGTRLSIL.

This rearrangement joins TRBV9 to TRBJ2-3, with 12 bases that match TRBD2. CDR3 size: 17 residues. The V and J ends lost 2 bases and 3 bases, in that order; junction bases with no gene match: 7. Germline CDR1 is SGDLS and CDR2 is YYNGEE. The CDR3 here is CASSVLASGGATDTQYF. CDR3 sequence (DNA): TGTGCCAGCAGCGTTTTGGCTAGCGGGGGGGCAACAGATACGCAGTATTTT.

This chain connects TRBV27 to TRBJ1-2, with D tentatively TRBD1 (5 bases). Germline CDR1 and CDR2: MNHEY and SMNVEV (reference sequence). The length of the CDR3 is 15 residues. The V gene lost 8 bases and the J gene lost 5 bases, with 21 bases spanning the gap. The CDR3 bases are TGTGCCAGCTCTAGCGGGGACGGGATCTTTTATGGCTACACCTTC. It translates to CASSSGDGIFYGYTF.

J is TRBJ2-3 and V is TRBV2; no firm D call. The CDR3 extends over 16 amino acids. V gave up 5 bases and J gave up 2 bases, with 17 bases separating them. In germline, CDR1 is SNHLY, CDR2 FYNNEI. CDR3 coding DNA: TGTGCCAGCAGTAGAGACACCCTTATACCCACAGATACGCAGTATTTT. It translates to CASSRDTLIPTDTQYF. The full variable domain, with the rest looked up from reference TRBV2 and TRBJ2-3, is EPEVTQTPSHQVTQMGQEVILRCVPISNHLYFYWYRQILGQKVEFLVSFYNNEISEKSEIFDDQFSVERPDGSNFTLKIRSTKLEDSAMYFCASSRDTLIPTDTQYFGPGTRLTVL.